This T cell receptor beta chain was captured in a study of blood T cell repertoires in COVID-19. Overall study context: The study drew acute and convalescent COVID-19 samples from the United States, Italy and Spain.

TCRdb keeps only in-frame clones here, not all; method: immunoSEQ multiplex PCR. The sample lists 160,000 or so clones; over 75% were seen once. In its sample, this clone was seen many times. This sample also contains other DNA sequences that code for the same CDR3. Germline V lookup: CDR1 SGHDT, CDR2 YYEEEE. This CDR3 contains 14 residues. J gave up 4 bases and V 2 bases, and 3 bases lay outside the gene matches. The sequence derives from a human donor in a cohort sampled during active COVID-19. This chain joins TRBV5-6 and TRBJ1-3; 7 bases match TRBD1. Sequenced input: peripheral blood. The CDR3 spells CASSLGTVGNTIYF. The CDR3 nucleotides are TGTGCCAGCAGCTTAGGGACAGTCGGAAACACCATATATTTT.